This T cell receptor beta chain was sequenced for a study of preoperative IRX-2 immunotherapy in early breast cancer. Treatment meaning: preoperative locoregional IRX-2 cytokine immunotherapy. Patients received preoperative, locoregional IRX-2 cytokine immunotherapy in a phase Ib study. Sequencing was performed with immunoSEQ multiplex PCR; in TCRdb, only in-frame clones are kept and a portion is missing. The data show 30,000 to 45,000 clones, roughly 82% seen once. Deletions cut 8 bases from V and 0 bases from J, with 8 bases between. This CDR3 comprises 14 residues. Looked up from germline, CDR1 is MNHGY and CDR2 is SAAAGT.

This chain uses TRBV6-8 with TRBJ2-6; no clear D gene. This receptor was obtained from a human donor with breast cancer. This specimen consisted of lymph node tissue, obtained after IRX-2 immunotherapy. As DNA, the CDR3 is TGTGCCAGCGGCCTCTACTCTGGGGCCAACGTCCTGACTTTC. This translates into CASGLYSGANVLTF.